This entry describes one TCR beta chain. The antigen remains unidentified. This entry is derived from a study of CXCR3-negative and CXCR3-positive naive CD8 T cells. Whole-study results and caveats: Naive subsets expressed similar surface CD5; TRB CDR3 features served to infer TCR strength. CXCR3-positive naive cells carried more hydrophobic TRB CDR3s than CXCR3-negative ones.

Researchers prepared the TRB cDNA libraries using 5' RACE with UMI labels. TCRdb reworked the 5' RACE reads into one entry per CDR3 protein, no DNA. The data include over 70,000 distinct CDR3 sequences; the top ten clones carry less than 1.1%. In germline, CDR1 is LNHNV, CDR2 YYDKDF (reference sequence). This CDR3 is built from 15 residues. The chain joins TRBV15 to TRBJ1-6; the TCRdb call, TRBD1, lacks DNA for checking. The receptor's source is a human donor in good health. Some clones in this sample may be carry-over from other donors' samples. Sequencing was done on a sample of naive CXCR3- CD8+ T cells from blood. Documented subset: CD45RO-CCR7+CD27+CD95- naive CD8+ T cells lacking CXCR3 (TNR3-). CDR3 amino acids: CATSGRTEFSSPLHF.